This T cell receptor beta chain was sequenced in a study of cytomegalovirus exposure and HLA in healthy donors. Study conclusions and caveats: TCR beta chain V- and J-gene trimming was linked, in a later analysis, to a missense variant in DCLRE1C. Available immune exposure information covered CMV serostatus only.

The PCR was carried out with 60 Vbeta primers and 13 Jbeta primers. TCRdb's table, derived via immunoSEQ multiplex PCR, lists solely in-frame clones and lacks some. The sample consists of fewer than 250,000 clones, 85% to 90% of them appearing once. This clone has just one count. As yet, its antigen is unknown. The sequence derives from a man younger than 40 in good health and CMV-seronegative. The sequencing input was PBMCs.

Here the CDR3 reads CASSRRSGAYYEQYF. CDR3 in DNA: TGTGCCAGCAGCCGCCGTAGCGGGGCATACTACGAGCAGTACTTC. J is TRBJ2-7 and V is TRBV5-6, with TRBD2 matching 8 bases. The CDR3 is made up of 15 amino acids. Unmatched junction bases numbered 9, after V lost 4 bases and J lost 3 bases. CDR1 SGHDT and CDR2 YYEEEE come from the germline V gene. Drawing the rest from reference TRBV5-6 and TRBJ2-7, the complete variable domain is DAGVTQSPTHLIKTRGQQVTLRCSPKSGHDTVSWYQQALGQGPQFIFQYYEEEERQRGNFPDRFSGHQFPNYSSELNVNALLLGDSALYLCASSRRSGAYYEQYFGPGTRLTVT.